This T cell receptor (beta chain) emerged from a study of follicular helper T cells after annual influenza vaccination. General study results and limits: Plasmablast frequency change correlated with clonality change in ICOS+CD38+ cTfh.

Germline values: CDR1 SEHNR, CDR2 FQNEAQ (reference sequence). This CDR3 is built from 16 residues. V dropped 5 bases and J dropped 5 bases, with 18 bases sitting between them. Time point of the sample: 2014-2015 season, 7 days after vaccination. Adults were given seasonal inactivated influenza vaccine, and blood CD4 subsets were sorted before and after vaccination. Excluded were substance abuse, HIV/AIDS, active cancer, immunomodulatory drugs and active illness. Blood volume per time point ranged from roughly 35 to 100 mL. Produced via immunoSEQ multiplex PCR; TCRdb's table is partial and in-frame only. This sample carries 9,300 or so clones, 65% to 85% of them seen once, and the ten largest clones take 3% to 4%. Regarding this clone: Its antigen remains unknown.

The chain joins TRBV7-9 to TRBJ2-2, with TRBD1 as a possible D gene (5 bases). Specimen: CXCR5+ CD38- circulating T follicular helper cells from blood, collected 7 days after influenza vaccination. The subset denotes: circulating Tfh, non-naive CD4+CXCR5+PD-1+ (ICOS+CD38+ or ICOS-CD38-). The origin of this receptor is an adult who received the influenza vaccine. The CDR3 coding sequence is TGTGCCAGCAGCCGCCCTGGCAGGGTGGGAACCGGGGAGCTGTTTTTT. This gives the protein CASSRPGRVGTGELFF.